This T cell receptor beta chain emerged from a study of spatial heterogeneity in lung cancer. Germline CDR1 reads SGHTA; CDR2 reads FQGNSA. CDR3 length equals 18 residues. The ends lost 5 bases at V and 4 bases at J; junction bases unmatched: 20. This clonotype was seen ten or more times. Every TCR cDNA molecule carried a tag that served as a unique molecular identifier. Each CDR3 protein gets one entry after TCRdb re-called the 5' RACE reads with MiXCR. The table records tens of thousands of distinct CDR3 sequences, more than 5% of them present only once. Indicated time point: sample taken at primary tumor resection. A total of about 73 untreated early-stage non-small cell lung cancer patients served as donors. Whole RNA, which was extracted from tumor, nontumor lung tissue or frozen PBMC, was sequenced without any cell sorting.

Sequencing was performed on PBMCs, taken at surgery. The V gene is TRBV7-2, the J gene TRBJ2-7; 7 bases align to TRBD2. The receptor was derived from a male donor with early-stage non-small cell lung cancer. CDR3 coding DNA: TGTGCCAGCAGCCCTGGGCTCGTGGGAGGGCCAGGTCTTTACGAGCAGTACTTC. Its translation: CASSPGLVGGPGLYEQYF. The whole variable domain, filled in from reference TRBV7-2 and TRBJ2-7, reads GAGVSQSPSNKVTEKGKDVELRCDPISGHTALYWYRQSLGQGLEFLIYFQGNSAPDKSGLPSDRFSAERTGGSVSTLTIQRTQQEDSAVYLCASSPGLVGGPGLYEQYFGPGTRLTVT.